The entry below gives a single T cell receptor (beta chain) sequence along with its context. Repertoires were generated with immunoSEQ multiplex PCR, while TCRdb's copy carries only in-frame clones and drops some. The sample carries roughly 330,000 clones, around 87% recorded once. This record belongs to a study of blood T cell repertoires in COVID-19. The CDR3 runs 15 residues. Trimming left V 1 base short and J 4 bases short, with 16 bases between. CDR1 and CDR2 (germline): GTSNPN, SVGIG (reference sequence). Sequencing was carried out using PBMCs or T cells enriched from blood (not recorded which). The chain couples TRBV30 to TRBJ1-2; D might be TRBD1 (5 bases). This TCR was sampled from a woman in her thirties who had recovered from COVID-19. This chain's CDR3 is CAWSAGRGGLYGYTF. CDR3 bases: TGTGCCTGGAGTGCCGGGAGGGGAGGCCTCTATGGCTACACCTTC.